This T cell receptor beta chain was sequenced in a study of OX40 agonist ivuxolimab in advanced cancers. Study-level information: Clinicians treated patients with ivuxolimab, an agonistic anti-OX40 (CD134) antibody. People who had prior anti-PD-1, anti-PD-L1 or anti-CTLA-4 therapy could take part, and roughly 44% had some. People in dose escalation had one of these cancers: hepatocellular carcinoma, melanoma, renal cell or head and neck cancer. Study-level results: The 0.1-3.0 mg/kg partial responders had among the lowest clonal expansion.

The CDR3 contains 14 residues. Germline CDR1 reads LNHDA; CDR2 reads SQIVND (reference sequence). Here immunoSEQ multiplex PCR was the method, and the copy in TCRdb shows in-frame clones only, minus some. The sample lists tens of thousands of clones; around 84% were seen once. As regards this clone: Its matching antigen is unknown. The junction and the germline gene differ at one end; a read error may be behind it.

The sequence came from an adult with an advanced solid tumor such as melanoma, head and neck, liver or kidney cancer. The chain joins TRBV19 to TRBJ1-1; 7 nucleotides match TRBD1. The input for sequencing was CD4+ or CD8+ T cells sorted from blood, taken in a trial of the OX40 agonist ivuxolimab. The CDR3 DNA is TGTGCCAGTAGCATAGGAGGGGGCCTCACTGAAGCTTTCTTT. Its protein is CASSIGGGLTEAFF.